This TCR beta chain is from a study of identical twins. This clonotype was recorded a few times. Trimming at V came to 3 bases and at J to 1 base, leaving 6 bases not matched to a gene. The CDR3 totals 17 residues. Germline-derived CDR1 and CDR2 are KGHDR and SFDVKD. TCRdb processed the 5' RACE reads anew with MiXCR; each CDR3 protein has one entry. The sample lists some 660,000 distinct CDR3 sequences, around 8.6% occurring once. The same sample was also studied in work on yellow fever vaccine responses in identical twins.

The sequence came from a woman aged 18-29 years in good health. Sample: PBMCs. J is TRBJ2-2 and V is TRBV24-1, with 8 bases matching TRBD1. This chain's CDR3 is CATSDRTGSKNTGELFF. In DNA, the CDR3 is TGTGCCACCAGTGATAGGACAGGGTCCAAGAACACCGGGGAGCTGTTTTTT.